This T cell receptor beta chain is from a study of PD-1 blockade in classical Hodgkin lymphoma. There are 13 residues in the CDR3. CDR1 is LGHNA and CDR2 is YSLEER in the germline V gene. V was shortened by 2 bases and J by 5 bases, with 9 bases between the two germline ends. There was relapse after autologous stem cell transplantation in every patient, and there was variation in brentuximab vedotin exposure. The method was immunoSEQ multiplex PCR; TCRdb's version includes in-frame clones alone and lacks a portion of them. The profile shows tens of thousands of clones, over 65% of them singletons. The material sequenced was peripheral blood mononuclear cells (PBMCs), taken before the second cycle of nivolumab. This TCR derives from a human donor with classical Hodgkin lymphoma. The chain couples TRBV4-3 to TRBJ2-5; weak D call: TRBD2 (6 bases). The DNA of the CDR3 is TGCGCCAGCAGCCAACGGGAGAGGGAGACCCAGTACTTC. Encoded protein: CASSQRERETQYF.